A selection of T cell receptor beta chains follows, all from one sample in a study of lymphopenia after photon versus proton radiotherapy. TCRdb's table, derived via immunoSEQ multiplex PCR, lists solely in-frame clones and lacks some. The repertoire holds about 50,000 clones, with 92% as singletons. Source: peripheral blood, taken from a patient treated with photon-based radiotherapy. These receptors all come from a woman aged 40-49 years with cholangiocarcinoma. Both conserved end residues are part of each CDR3. D genes are given only for firm matches. Some rows have no size entry. The others give once, few or many, or a class for an expanded clone.

clone_size,cdr3_length,j_call,v_call,d_call,cdr3_aa,cdr3_nt
-,18,TRBJ2-5,TRBV30,TRBD2,CAWSTWGAGGGPQETQYF,TGTGCCTGGAGTACCTGGGGTGCGGGGGGCGGACCGCAAGAGACCCAGTACTTC
-,13,TRBJ1-3,TRBV11-3,-,CASSPPVRNTIYF,TGTGCCAGCAGCCCGCCGGTTCGGAACACCATATATTTT
-,15,TRBJ2-5,TRBV4-2,-,CASSQAGSPEETQYF,TGTGCCAGCAGCCAAGCCGGGTCCCCCGAAGAGACCCAGTACTTC
-,13,TRBJ1-3,TRBV10-3,-,CAIRMTIGNTIYF,TGTGCCATCAGAATGACAATAGGAAACACCATATATTTT
-,16,TRBJ2-7,TRBV5-4,TRBD1,CASSLARDRTAYEQYF,TGTGCCAGCAGCTTGGCCCGGGACAGGACAGCCTACGAGCAGTACTTC
-,16,TRBJ1-1,TRBV7-9,-,CASSLAISSPRTEAFF,TGTGCCAGCAGCTTAGCGATTAGTTCTCCGCGGACTGAAGCTTTCTTT
once,13,TRBJ2-7,TRBV5-1,TRBD2,CASSLRGGDEQYF,TGCGCCAGCAGCTTGCGGGGGGGCGACGAGCAGTACTTC
once,15,TRBJ1-2,TRBV10-3,-,CAISEPHGPLEGYTF,TGTGCCATCAGTGAGCCCCACGGCCCTCTTGAGGGCTACACCTTC
-,19,TRBJ2-7,TRBV5-6,-,CASSQKRRDGSHSTYEQYF,TGTGCCAGCAGCCAAAAACGGCGGGATGGTTCCCACTCTACCTACGAGCAGTACTTC
-,14,TRBJ2-3,TRBV6-1,TRBD2,CASSSRLALDTQYF,TGTGCCAGCAGTTCCCGACTAGCTTTAGATACGCAGTATTTT
-,15,TRBJ1-1,TRBV7-2,TRBD1,CASSTRQGWDTEAFF,TGTGCCAGCAGCACCCGACAGGGTTGGGATACTGAAGCTTTCTTT
-,15,TRBJ2-7,TRBV28,-,CASGAGGAGNYEQYF,TGTGCCAGCGGGGCAGGAGGGGCGGGCAACTACGAGCAGTACTTC
-,14,TRBJ1-1,TRBV6-6,-,CASTPSERNTEAFF,TGTGCCAGCACCCCAAGTGAGAGAAACACTGAAGCTTTCTTT
-,11,TRBJ2-2,TRBV28,-,CASTSTGELFF,TGTGCCAGCACCTCTACCGGGGAGCTGTTTTTT
-,16,TRBJ1-1,TRBV5-1,-,CASSLAPGQQNTEAFF,TGCGCCAGCAGCTTGGCCCCGGGACAACAGAACACTGAAGCTTTCTTT
few,13,TRBJ1-6,TRBV9,-,CASSVETDSPLHF,TGTGCCAGCAGCGTAGAAACAGATTCACCCCTCCACTTT
once,14,TRBJ2-7,TRBV5-1,-,CASSQREASYEQYF,TGCGCCAGCAGCCAGAGGGAGGCCTCCTACGAGCAGTACTTC
once,17,TRBJ1-6,TRBV28,-,CASSLVGGSSYNSPLHF,TGTGCCAGCAGTTTAGTCGGGGGAAGCTCCTATAATTCACCCCTCCACTTT
-,12,TRBJ1-2,TRBV11-1,-,CAVESFSRGYTF,TGTGCAGTCGAGAGTTTTAGTCGTGGCTACACCTTC
-,14,TRBJ2-5,TRBV7-2,-,CASSLKGAQETQYF,TGTGCCAGCAGCTTAAAAGGGGCTCAAGAGACCCAGTACTTC
-,13,TRBJ2-2,TRBV4-1,-,CASSLPGRAELFF,TGCGCCAGCAGCCTCCCCGGCAGGGCGGAGCTGTTTTTT
-,17,TRBJ2-5,TRBV28,TRBD2,CASSPASGSRLTGTQYF,TGTGCCAGCAGTCCCGCTAGCGGGAGCCGACTAACGGGGACCCAGTACTTC
few,14,TRBJ1-2,TRBV5-4,TRBD1,CASSSGQPNYGYTF,TGTGCCAGCAGCTCGGGACAGCCGAACTATGGCTACACCTTC
-,17,TRBJ2-3,TRBV25-1,TRBD2,CASSEFGLAGAPDTQYF,TGTGCCAGCAGTGAATTCGGGCTAGCGGGAGCCCCAGATACGCAGTATTTT
once,13,TRBJ1-1,TRBV27,-,CASSPDGNTEAFF,TGTGCCAGCAGTCCGGACGGGAACACTGAAGCTTTCTTT
once,16,TRBJ2-7,TRBV4-2,TRBD1,CASSQQTDRGRNEQYF,TGTGCCAGCAGCCAACAGACGGACAGGGGTAGGAACGAGCAGTACTTC
-,12,TRBJ2-6,TRBV6-6,-,CASSYSSDVLTF,TGTGCCAGCAGTTACTCGTCGGACGTCCTGACTTTC
-,15,TRBJ2-2,TRBV11-1,-,CASSLIGMETGELFF,TGTGCCAGCAGCTTAATCGGTATGGAAACCGGGGAGCTGTTTTTT
few,14,TRBJ1-2,TRBV30,-,CAWNYRVTNYGYTF,TGTGCCTGGAACTACAGGGTTACTAACTATGGCTACACCTTC
few,13,TRBJ1-5,TRBV30,-,CAWSPMGNQPQHF,TGTGCCTGGAGCCCCATGGGCAATCAGCCCCAGCATTTT
-,19,TRBJ2-6,TRBV7-8,-,CASSSDMGLGLSGANVLTF,TGTGCCAGCAGCTCGGATATGGGACTGGGCCTCTCTGGGGCCAACGTCCTGACTTTC
-,13,TRBJ2-7,TRBV2,TRBD2,CATRRGAGYEQYF,TGTGCCACCCGGCGGGGGGCTGGTTACGAGCAGTACTTC
medium-sized,15,TRBJ2-2,TRBV4-1,-,CASSQPPGETGELFF,TGCGCCAGCAGCCAACCCCCGGGGGAAACCGGGGAGCTGTTTTTT
-,17,TRBJ2-1,TRBV21-1,-,CASSKPTGKSSYNEQFF,TGTGCCAGCAGCAAGCCGACAGGTAAAAGCTCCTACAATGAGCAGTTCTTC
-,15,TRBJ1-2,TRBV7-2,TRBD1,CASSLGTGGYYGYTF,TGTGCCAGCAGCTTAGGGACAGGTGGCTACTATGGCTACACCTTC
once,15,TRBJ1-2,TRBV5-1,-,CASSPGTAANYGYTF,TGCGCCAGCAGCCCCGGGACGGCCGCTAACTATGGCTACACCTTC
-,16,TRBJ2-7,TRBV6-1,-,CASSEVSGFRGYEQYF,TGTGCCAGCAGTGAAGTAAGCGGGTTCAGGGGCTACGAGCAGTACTTC
-,13,TRBJ1-2,TRBV11-2,-,CASSLVTAYGYTF,TGTGCCAGCAGCTTAGTAACGGCCTATGGCTACACCTTC
-,16,TRBJ2-6,TRBV5-1,-,CASSFLEKTGANVLTF,TGCGCCAGCAGTTTCCTGGAGAAGACTGGGGCCAACGTCCTGACTTTC
few,14,TRBJ1-5,TRBV2,-,CASSPQGGNQPQHF,TGTGCCAGCAGTCCACAGGGAGGCAATCAGCCCCAGCATTTT
-,15,TRBJ1-6,TRBV4-3,-,CASSQDLQGGSPLHF,TGCGCCAGCAGCCAAGATCTCCAGGGAGGGTCACCCCTCCACTTT
-,14,TRBJ1-1,TRBV5-1,-,CASSLGLLNTEAFF,TGCGCCAGCAGCTTGGGGCTTTTAAACACTGAAGCTTTCTTT
-,12,TRBJ1-6,TRBV10-3,-,CAIGLDNSPLHF,TGTGCCATCGGGTTAGATAATTCACCCCTCCACTTT
once,18,TRBJ2-6,TRBV5-1,TRBD1,CASTNSGTGASGANVLTF,TGCGCCAGCACCAACTCCGGGACAGGGGCGTCTGGGGCCAACGTCCTGACTTTC
-,17,TRBJ1-2,TRBV7-2,-,CASSPPRGGLIDDGYTF,TGTGCCAGCAGCCCCCCACGGGGGGGACTTATTGACGATGGCTACACCTTC
-,17,TRBJ2-3,TRBV19,TRBD2,CASSMKLAGGRADTQYF,TGTGCCAGTAGCATGAAACTAGCGGGAGGGCGAGCAGATACGCAGTATTTT
-,15,TRBJ1-1,TRBV7-3,-,CASSFAGGRNTEAFF,TGTGCCAGCAGCTTTGCGGGGGGTAGGAACACTGAAGCTTTCTTT
-,15,TRBJ2-7,TRBV2,-,CASSEAQGLSYEQYF,TGTGCCAGCAGTGAGGCACAGGGACTCTCCTACGAGCAGTACTTC
-,15,TRBJ2-7,TRBV30,TRBD2,CAWSMGLAGNHEQYF,TGTGCCTGGAGCATGGGACTAGCGGGGAACCACGAGCAGTACTTC
once,15,TRBJ2-3,TRBV27,TRBD2,CASRISGTNTDTQYF,TGTGCCAGCAGAATTAGCGGGACGAACACAGATACGCAGTATTTT
-,17,TRBJ1-5,TRBV10-3,TRBD1,CAISEQQGPYSNQPQHF,TGTGCCATCAGTGAGCAACAGGGGCCCTATAGCAATCAGCCCCAGCATTTT
once,12,TRBJ2-3,TRBV9,-,CASSTQSDTQYF,TGTGCCAGCAGCACCCAGTCAGATACGCAGTATTTT